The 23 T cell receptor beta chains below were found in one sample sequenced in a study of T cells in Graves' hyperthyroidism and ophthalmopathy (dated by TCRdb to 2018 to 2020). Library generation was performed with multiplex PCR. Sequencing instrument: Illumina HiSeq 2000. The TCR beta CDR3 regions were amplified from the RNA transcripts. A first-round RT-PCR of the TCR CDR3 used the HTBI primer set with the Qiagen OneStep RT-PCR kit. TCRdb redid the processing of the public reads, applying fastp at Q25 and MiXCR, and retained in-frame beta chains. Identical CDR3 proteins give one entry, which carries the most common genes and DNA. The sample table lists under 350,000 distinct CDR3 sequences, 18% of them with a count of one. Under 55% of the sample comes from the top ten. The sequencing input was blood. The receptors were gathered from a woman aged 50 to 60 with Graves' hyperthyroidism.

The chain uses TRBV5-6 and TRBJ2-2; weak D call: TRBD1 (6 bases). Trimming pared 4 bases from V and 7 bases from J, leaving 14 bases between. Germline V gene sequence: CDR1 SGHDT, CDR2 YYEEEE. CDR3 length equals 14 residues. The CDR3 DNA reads TGTGCCAGCAGCATGCAGGGGTTGGTCGGGGAGCTGTTTTTT. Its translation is CASSMQGLVGELFF.

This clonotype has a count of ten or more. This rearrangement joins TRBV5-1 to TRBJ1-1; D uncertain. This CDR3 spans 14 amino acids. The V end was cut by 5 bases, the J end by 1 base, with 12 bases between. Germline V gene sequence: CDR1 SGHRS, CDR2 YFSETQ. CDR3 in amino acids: CASSWRGENTEAFF. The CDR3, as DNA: TGCGCCAGCAGTTGGAGAGGCGAGAACACTGAAGCTTTCTTT.

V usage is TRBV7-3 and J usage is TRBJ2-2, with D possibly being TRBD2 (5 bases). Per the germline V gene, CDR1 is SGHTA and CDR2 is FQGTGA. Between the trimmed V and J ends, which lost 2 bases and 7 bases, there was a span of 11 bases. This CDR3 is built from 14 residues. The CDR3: CASSLEGLDGELFF. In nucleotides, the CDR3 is TGTGCCAGCAGCTTAGAGGGTTTGGACGGGGAGCTGTTTTTT.

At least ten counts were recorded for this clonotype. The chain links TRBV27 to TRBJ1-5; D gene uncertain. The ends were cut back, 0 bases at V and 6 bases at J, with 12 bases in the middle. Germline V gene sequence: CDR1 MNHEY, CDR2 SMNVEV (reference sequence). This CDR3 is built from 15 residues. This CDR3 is CASSLSSGPGQPQHF. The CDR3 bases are TGTGCCAGCAGTTTATCGTCCGGGCCCGGTCAGCCCCAGCATTTT.

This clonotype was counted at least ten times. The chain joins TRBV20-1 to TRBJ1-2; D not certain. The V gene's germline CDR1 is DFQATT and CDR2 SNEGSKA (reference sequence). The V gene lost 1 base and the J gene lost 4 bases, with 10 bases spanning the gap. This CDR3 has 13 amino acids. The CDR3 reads CSARVAESYGYTF. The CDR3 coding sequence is TGCAGTGCTAGAGTCGCAGAGAGCTATGGCTACACCTTC.

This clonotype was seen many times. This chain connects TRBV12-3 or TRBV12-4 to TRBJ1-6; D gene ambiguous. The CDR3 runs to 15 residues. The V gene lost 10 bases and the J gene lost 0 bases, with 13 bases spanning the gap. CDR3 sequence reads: CAIVGTVSYNSPLHF. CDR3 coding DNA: TGTGCCATTGTCGGTACGGTCTCCTATAATTCACCCCTCCACTTT.

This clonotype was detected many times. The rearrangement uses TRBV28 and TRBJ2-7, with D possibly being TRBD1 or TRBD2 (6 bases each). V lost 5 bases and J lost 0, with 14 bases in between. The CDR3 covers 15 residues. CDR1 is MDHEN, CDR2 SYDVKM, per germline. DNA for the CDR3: TGTGCCAGCAGTGCAGGGGTAGCGGACTCCTACGAGCAGTACTTC. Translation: CASSAGVADSYEQYF.

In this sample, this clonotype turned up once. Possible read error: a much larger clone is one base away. CDR3 sequence (DNA): TGTGCCAGCAGTACAACCGGGGCCTCCTACGAGCAGTACTTC. Its translation is CASSTTGASYEQYF. The chain has TRBV6-4 and TRBJ2-7; D is perhaps TRBD1 or TRBD2 (5 bases each). V lost 5 bases and J lost 0, with 11 bases in between. This CDR3 is 14 amino acids long. The V gene's germline CDR1 is MRHNA and CDR2 SNTAGT.

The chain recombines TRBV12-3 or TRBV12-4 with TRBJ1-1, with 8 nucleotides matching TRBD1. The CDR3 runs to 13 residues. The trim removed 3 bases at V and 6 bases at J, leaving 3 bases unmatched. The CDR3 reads CASSFTDRAEAFF. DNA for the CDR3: TGTGCCAGCAGTTTTACGGACAGGGCTGAAGCTTTCTTT.

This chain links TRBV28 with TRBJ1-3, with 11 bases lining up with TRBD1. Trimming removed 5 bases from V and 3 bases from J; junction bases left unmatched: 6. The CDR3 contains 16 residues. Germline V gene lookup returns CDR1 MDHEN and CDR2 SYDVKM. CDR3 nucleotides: TGTGCCAGCAGTATTCCGGGACAGGGGGTTGGAAACACCATATATTTT. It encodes CASSIPGQGVGNTIYF.

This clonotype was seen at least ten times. In nucleotides, the CDR3 is TGCGCCAGCAGCTTGGCGGCGAACAGCCTTAGTTACAATGAGCAGTTCTTC. It codes for CASSLAANSLSYNEQFF. The chain carries TRBV5-1 and TRBJ2-1; D not certain. The CDR3 totals 17 residues. CDR1 is SGHRS and CDR2 is YFSETQ in the germline V gene. Between the trimmed V and J ends, which lost 0 bases and 4 bases, there was a span of 17 bases.

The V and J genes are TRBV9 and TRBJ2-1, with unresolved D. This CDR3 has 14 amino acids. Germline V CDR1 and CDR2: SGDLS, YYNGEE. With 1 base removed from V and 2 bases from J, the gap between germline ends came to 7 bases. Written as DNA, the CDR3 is TGTGCCAGCAGCGTAAGGCAGACCTACAATGAGCAGTTCTTC. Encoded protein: CASSVRQTYNEQFF.

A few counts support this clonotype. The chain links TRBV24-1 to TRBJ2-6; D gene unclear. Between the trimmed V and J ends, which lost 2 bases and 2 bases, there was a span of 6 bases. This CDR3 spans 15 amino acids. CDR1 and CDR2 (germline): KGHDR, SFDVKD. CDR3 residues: CATSDSRTGANVLTF. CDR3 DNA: TGTGCCACCAGTGATTCGCGGACTGGGGCCAACGTCCTGACTTTC.

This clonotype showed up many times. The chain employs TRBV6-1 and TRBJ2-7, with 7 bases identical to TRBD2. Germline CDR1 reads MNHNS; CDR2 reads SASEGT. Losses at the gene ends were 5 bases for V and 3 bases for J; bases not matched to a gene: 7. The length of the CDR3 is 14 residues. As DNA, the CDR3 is TGTGCCAGCAGTCAAAGACTAGCCCTCTACGAGCAGTACTTC. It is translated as CASSQRLALYEQYF.

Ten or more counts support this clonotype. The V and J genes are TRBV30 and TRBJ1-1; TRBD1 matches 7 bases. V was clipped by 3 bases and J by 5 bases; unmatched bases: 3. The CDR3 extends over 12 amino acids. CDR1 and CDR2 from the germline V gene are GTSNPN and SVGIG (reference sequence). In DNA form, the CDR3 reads TGTGCCTGGAGCGCAGGGGGGACTGAAGCTTTCTTT. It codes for CAWSAGGTEAFF.

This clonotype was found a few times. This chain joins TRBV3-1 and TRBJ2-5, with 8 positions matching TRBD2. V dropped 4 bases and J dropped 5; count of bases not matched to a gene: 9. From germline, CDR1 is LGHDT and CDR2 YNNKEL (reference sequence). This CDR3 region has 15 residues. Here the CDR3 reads CASSPPGLEGETQYF. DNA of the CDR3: TGTGCCAGCAGCCCACCGGGACTAGAGGGGGAGACCCAGTACTTC.

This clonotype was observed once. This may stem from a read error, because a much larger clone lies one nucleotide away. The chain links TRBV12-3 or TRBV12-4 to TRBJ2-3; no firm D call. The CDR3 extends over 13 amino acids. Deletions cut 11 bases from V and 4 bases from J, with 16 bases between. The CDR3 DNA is TGTGCCGGCACCCCGCCGCTAGCAGATACGCAGTATTTT. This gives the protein CAGTPPLADTQYF.

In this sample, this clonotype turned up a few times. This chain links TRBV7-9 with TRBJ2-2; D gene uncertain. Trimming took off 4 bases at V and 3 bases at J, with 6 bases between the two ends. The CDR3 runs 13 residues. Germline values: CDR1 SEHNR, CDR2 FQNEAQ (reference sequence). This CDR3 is CASSYPYTGELFF. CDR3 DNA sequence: TGTGCCAGCAGCTACCCATACACCGGGGAGCTGTTTTTT. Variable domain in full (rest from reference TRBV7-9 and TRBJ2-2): DTGVSQNPRHKITKRGQNVTFRCDPISEHNRLYWYRQTLGQGPEFLTYFQNEAQLEKSRLLSDRFSAERPKGSFSTLEIQRTEQGDSAMYLCASSYPYTGELFFGEGSRLTVL.

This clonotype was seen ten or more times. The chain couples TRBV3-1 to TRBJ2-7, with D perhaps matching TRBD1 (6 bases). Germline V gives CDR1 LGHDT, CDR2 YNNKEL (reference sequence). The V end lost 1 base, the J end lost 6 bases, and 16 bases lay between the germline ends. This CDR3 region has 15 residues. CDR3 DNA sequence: TGTGCCAGCAGCCAAGGATCCGGCAGGGGTGGCGAGCAGTACTTC. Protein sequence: CASSQGSGRGGEQYF.

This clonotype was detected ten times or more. The CDR3 DNA reads TGTGCCAGCAGTTTATCGAAGTCTCGAAGCGCTAGCTATGGCTACACCTTC. Its translation is CASSLSKSRSASYGYTF. The V call is TRBV27, the J call TRBJ1-2; D ambiguous. Germline V gene sequence: CDR1 MNHEY, CDR2 SMNVEV (reference sequence). V lost 0 bases, J lost 4 bases, and 18 bases lay in between. The CDR3 length is 17 residues.

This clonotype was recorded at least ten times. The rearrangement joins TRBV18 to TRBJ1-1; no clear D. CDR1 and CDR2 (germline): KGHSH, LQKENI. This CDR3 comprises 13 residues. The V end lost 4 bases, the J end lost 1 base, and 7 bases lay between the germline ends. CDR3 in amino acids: CASSLLSNTEAFF. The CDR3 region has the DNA TGTGCCAGCTCACTATTGTCGAACACTGAAGCTTTCTTT.

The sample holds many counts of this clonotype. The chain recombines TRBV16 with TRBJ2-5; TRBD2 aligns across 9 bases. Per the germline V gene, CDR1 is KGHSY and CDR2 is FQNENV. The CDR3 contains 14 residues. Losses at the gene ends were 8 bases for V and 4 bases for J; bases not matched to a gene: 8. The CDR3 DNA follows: TGTGCCAGCGGGGATAGCGGGAGAAGAGAGACCCAGTACTTC. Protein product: CASGDSGRRETQYF.

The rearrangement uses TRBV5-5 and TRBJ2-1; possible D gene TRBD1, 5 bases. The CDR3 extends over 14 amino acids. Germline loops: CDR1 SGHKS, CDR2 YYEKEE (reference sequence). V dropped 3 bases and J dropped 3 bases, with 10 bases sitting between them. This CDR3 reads CASSWTNFYNEQFF. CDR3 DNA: TGTGCCAGCAGCTGGACAAACTTCTACAATGAGCAGTTCTTC. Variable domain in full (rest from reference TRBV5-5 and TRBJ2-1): DAGVTQSPTHLIKTRGQQVTLRCSPISGHKSVSWYQQVLGQGPQFIFQYYEKEERGRGNFPDRFSARQFPNYSSELNVNALLLGDSALYLCASSWTNFYNEQFFGPGTRLTVL.